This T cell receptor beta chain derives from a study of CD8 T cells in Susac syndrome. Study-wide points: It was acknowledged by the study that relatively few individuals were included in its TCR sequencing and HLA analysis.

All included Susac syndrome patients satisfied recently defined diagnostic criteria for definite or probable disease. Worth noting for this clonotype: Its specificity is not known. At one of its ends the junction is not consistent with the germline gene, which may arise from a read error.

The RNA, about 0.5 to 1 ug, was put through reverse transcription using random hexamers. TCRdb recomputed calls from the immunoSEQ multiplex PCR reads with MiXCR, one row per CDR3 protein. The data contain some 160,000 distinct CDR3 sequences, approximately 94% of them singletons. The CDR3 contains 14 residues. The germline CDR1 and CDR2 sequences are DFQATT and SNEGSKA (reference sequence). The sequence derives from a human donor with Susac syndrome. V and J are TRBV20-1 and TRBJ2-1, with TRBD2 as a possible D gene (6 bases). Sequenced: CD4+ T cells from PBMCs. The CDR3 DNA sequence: TGCAGTGCCAGAGCTAGCGTCTCCTACAATGAGCAGTTCTTC. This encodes CSARASVSYNEQFF.